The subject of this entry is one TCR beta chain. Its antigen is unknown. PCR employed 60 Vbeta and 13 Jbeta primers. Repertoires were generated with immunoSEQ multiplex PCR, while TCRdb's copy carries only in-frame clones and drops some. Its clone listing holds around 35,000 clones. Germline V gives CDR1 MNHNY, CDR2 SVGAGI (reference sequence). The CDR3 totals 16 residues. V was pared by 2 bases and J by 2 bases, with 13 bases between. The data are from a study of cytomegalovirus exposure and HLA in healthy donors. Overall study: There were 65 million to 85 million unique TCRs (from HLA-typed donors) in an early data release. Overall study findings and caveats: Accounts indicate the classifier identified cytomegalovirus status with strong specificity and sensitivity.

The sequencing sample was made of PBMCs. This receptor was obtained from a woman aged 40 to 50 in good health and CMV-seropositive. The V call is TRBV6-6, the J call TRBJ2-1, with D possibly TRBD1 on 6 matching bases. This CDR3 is CASSYLDSEPYNEQFF. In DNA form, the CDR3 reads TGTGCCAGCAGTTACCTGGACAGTGAACCCTACAATGAGCAGTTCTTC.